This T cell receptor beta chain originates from a study of CD8 T cells in Susac syndrome. With random hexamers, reverse transcription was performed on about 0.5 to 1 ug of RNA. The TCR beta CDR3 was amplified by immunoSEQ multiplex PCR across 54 Vbeta, 13 Jbeta. TCRdb re-derived calls from the immunoSEQ multiplex PCR reads in MiXCR, one entry per CDR3 protein. The table lists about 110,000 distinct CDR3 sequences, about 95% of them singletons, with 0.096% in the top ten. Germline V gene data show CDR1 as LNHDA and CDR2 as SQIVND (reference sequence). CDR3 size: 16 residues. V lost 4 bases, J lost 2 bases, and 6 bases stayed unmatched.

J is TRBJ2-3 and V is TRBV19; 10 bases agree with TRBD2. The clonotype originates from a human donor in good health. What was sequenced was CD4+ T cells from PBMCs. In DNA, the CDR3 is TGTGCCAGTAGTACCCTAGGGACTAGCGCCACAGATACGCAGTATTTT. Translation gives CASSTLGTSATDTQYF.